This TCR beta chain came from a study of CD8 T cells in ankylosing spondylitis (TCRdb year 2017). A note on the overall study: The study set out to find disease-linked TCR variants by profiling T cell receptor beta repertoires in ankylosing spondylitis patients and healthy donors. The whole study cohort included 95 to 130 healthy donors and 25 ankylosing spondylitis patients. Peripheral blood samples were taken, and synovial fluid was additionally collected from ankylosing spondylitis patients. What the work shows at the level of the full study, not this receptor alone: Blood from ankylosing spondylitis patients appeared to be characterized by a TCR beta motif made up of under 10 highly homologous amino acid variants. The disease-linked clones had a CD8+ phenotype and were found at relatively low frequencies in peripheral blood. Some motif variants were previously reported in synovial fluid and blood of reactive arthritis patients, suggesting common disease-initiation mechanisms. According to the report, matched synovial fluid samples from ankylosing spondylitis patients were significantly enriched for the disease-linked clones.

Reads for this sample came from an Illumina HiSeq 2500. TCR beta libraries were prepared by quantitative 5'-RACE with molecular barcodes. Per the source publication's procedure: To identify disease-linked TCR variants, a new computational method was used, one built on a probabilistic model of VDJ rearrangement. TCRdb ran its own pipeline on the public reads, namely fastp trimming at Q25 and MiXCR clone calling, and kept in-frame beta chains. A single entry per CDR3 protein holds the most common genes and DNA from its merged rows. TCRdb, rather than the study authors, made the V and J calls. In all, the sample holds under 300,000 distinct CDR3 sequences, and over 8.5% of those were seen once. The biggest ten clones account for nearly 7% of the sample. This clonotype has at least ten counts. Its antigen target is currently unknown. No clone much larger than this one lies a single base away; base qualities are absent.

The sample was blood, either unsorted or a sorted T cell fraction (not recorded which). This sequence was found in a male donor with ankylosing spondylitis or in good health (not recorded which).

The nucleotide sequence reads TGTGCCAGCAGCTTGGTGTCAGCTGAAGCTTTCTTT. Its translation reads: CASSLVSAEAFF. This receptor chain uses TRBV5-6 and TRBJ1-1; no D gene call is confident. Trimming at the junction amounts to 0 bases on V and 6 bases on J, and the germline ends lie 6 bases apart. The germline V gene specifies SGHDT as CDR1 and YYEEEE as CDR2. Spanning cysteine to phenylalanine, the CDR3 consists of 12 amino acids. CDR3 DNA is the only sequence kept; it has 36 bases, read in frame from the first base.